This T cell receptor (beta chain) was found in a study of radiotherapy plus CTLA-4 blockade in lung cancer. Study in general: Disease control reached 30% to 35%, with objective responses in under 20%. Points from the study as a whole: According to reports, early shifts in blood T cell clones, alongside interferon-beta, forecast response most accurately. In blood, tumor-derived TCR clones expanded after radiotherapy plus ipilimumab.

Clones were read by immunoSEQ multiplex PCR, and TCRdb kept only the in-frame ones, dropping some. The sample consists of tens of thousands of clones, 78% of them appearing once. Comment on this clone: Its antigen is not identified.

Looked up from germline, CDR1 is GTSNPN and CDR2 is SVGIG (reference sequence). The CDR3 totals 12 residues. The V end was cut by 4 bases, the J end by 9 bases, with 13 bases between. Those with chemo-refractory metastatic non-small-cell lung cancer were treated with focal radiation combined with CTLA-4 blockade using ipilimumab. The sequencing used peripheral blood, collected from a patient treated with radiotherapy plus ipilimumab. The sequence was obtained from a human donor with non-small cell lung cancer who had a partial response to radiotherapy plus ipilimumab. Some clones in this sample may be carry-over from other donors' samples. The rearrangement links TRBV30 to TRBJ2-4; tentative D call: TRBD2 (6 bases). As DNA, the CDR3 is TGTGCCTGGAACCTAGCCGGGGGCATTCAGTACTTC. It codes for CAWNLAGGIQYF. The variable domain in full, completed from reference TRBV30 and TRBJ2-4, reads SQTIHQWPATLVQPVGSPLSLECTVEGTSNPNLYWYRQAAGRGLQLLFYSVGIGQISSEVPQNLSASRPQDRQFILSSKKLLLSDSGFYLCAWNLAGGIQYFGAGTRLSVL.